What follows are 15 T cell receptor beta chains derived from one specimen sequenced in a study of T cells after yellow fever vaccination. TCRdb re-analysed the 5' RACE reads in MiXCR, keeping a single row per CDR3 protein. This table has about 360,000 distinct CDR3 sequences, around 6.4% appearing once. This specimen consisted of PBMCs, obtained 5 days after the yellow fever booster vaccination. The receptors were gathered from a man between 25 and 39 years old who received the YFV17D yellow fever vaccine.

The table lists this clonotype with a few counts. The chain employs TRBV20-1 and TRBJ2-1; D remains ambiguous. V lost 0 bases and J 5 bases, leaving 8 bases between the germline ends. The CDR3 covers 13 residues. Looked up from germline, CDR1 is DFQATT and CDR2 is SNEGSKA (reference sequence). The CDR3: CSARDRVDNEQFF. In nucleotides, the CDR3 is TGCAGTGCTAGAGATAGGGTGGACAATGAGCAGTTCTTC.

Ten or more counts support this clonotype. V usage is TRBV4-2 and J usage is TRBJ1-5; D is ambiguous. The CDR3 consists of 15 residues. The germline V and J ends were trimmed by 0 bases and 1 base, with 7 bases remaining between them. Germline assignment: CDR1 LGHNA and CDR2 YNFKEQ. As DNA, the CDR3 is TGTGCCAGCAGCCAAGACACTTTAAGCAATCAGCCCCAGCATTTT. It specifies CASSQDTLSNQPQHF.

This clonotype was counted ten times or more. V is TRBV4-3 and J is TRBJ2-2, with a tentative D call TRBD1 (5 bases). CDR1 and CDR2 (germline): LGHNA, YSLEER. The V end lost 1 base, the J end lost 2 bases, and 8 bases lay between the germline ends. The CDR3 consists of 15 residues. The CDR3 here is CASSQGTTNTGELFF. The CDR3 nucleotides read TGCGCCAGCAGCCAAGGGACAACAAACACCGGGGAGCTGTTTTTT.

The chain couples TRBV7-2 to TRBJ2-5, with 7 bases aligning to TRBD2. The CDR3 contains 15 residues. Losses at the gene ends were 2 bases for V and 2 bases for J; bases not matched to a gene: 5. The germline CDR1 and CDR2 sequences are SGHTA and FQGNSA. In DNA form, the CDR3 reads TGTGCCAGCAGCTTATTTGCGGGGGATCAAGAGACCCAGTACTTC. Protein product: CASSLFAGDQETQYF.

The V and J genes are TRBV5-1 and TRBJ2-1; D not certain. The V gene lost 2 bases and the J gene lost 0 bases, with 9 bases spanning the gap. The CDR3 extends over 15 amino acids. CDR1 and CDR2 from the germline V gene are SGHRS and YFSETQ. CDR3 sequence: CASSFQTVSYNEQFF. The CDR3 bases are TGCGCCAGCAGCTTTCAAACGGTCTCCTACAATGAGCAGTTCTTC.

In this sample, this clonotype turned up a few times. This chain connects TRBV5-4 to TRBJ2-1; perhaps TRBD1 as D (5 bases). CDR3 length equals 15 residues. V lost 5 bases, J lost 0 bases, and 12 bases lay in between. Germline V CDR1 and CDR2: SGHNT, YYREEE (reference sequence). The CDR3 DNA reads as TGTGCCAGCAGTTACAGGTTGGACTCCTACAATGAGCAGTTCTTC. This codes for CASSYRLDSYNEQFF.

Many counts were recorded for this clonotype. The rearrangement uses TRBV25-1 and TRBJ2-1; 14 positions match TRBD2. This CDR3 comprises 15 residues. V lost 4 bases to trimming and J lost 8 bases; unmatched junction nucleotides: 4. Germline CDR1 is MGHDK and CDR2 is SYGVNS. The CDR3 loop reads CASSATSGRAYEQFF. In nucleotides, the CDR3 is TGTGCCAGCAGTGCGACTAGCGGGAGGGCCTATGAGCAGTTCTTC.

The sample holds many counts of this clonotype. V is TRBV5-6 and J is TRBJ2-5; D is perhaps TRBD1 (6 bases). CDR1 and CDR2 (germline): SGHDT, YYEEEE. CDR3 length: 15 amino acids. V was clipped by 6 bases and J by 1 base, with 16 bases between them. CDR3: CASTNPGAGQETQYF. The CDR3 nucleotides read TGTGCCAGCACCAACCCAGGGGCAGGCCAAGAGACCCAGTACTTC.

In this sample, this clonotype turned up a few times. The chain is built from TRBV7-2 and TRBJ2-2, with D hard to call. The CDR3 totals 14 residues. Germline V gene sequence: CDR1 SGHTA, CDR2 FQGNSA. The germline V and J ends were trimmed by 1 base and 6 bases, with 9 bases remaining between them. The CDR3 bases are TGTGCCAGCAGCTTAGTTGCCCCACCCGGGGAGCTGTTTTTT. Its translation: CASSLVAPPGELFF.

Points on this clonotype: This sequence may be a read error, since a much larger clone differs from it by one base. V is TRBV20-1 and J is TRBJ2-1; 12 bases agree with TRBD2. CDR3 length: 14 residues. CDR1 and CDR2 (germline): DFQATT, SNEGSKA (reference sequence). CDR3 sequence reads: CCASLTSGRGEQFF. The CDR3 coding sequence is TGCTGTGCTAGTTTGACTAGCGGGAGAGGTGAGCAGTTCTTC.

This clonotype was recorded at least ten times. As DNA, the CDR3 is TGTGCCAGCAGGCCCGCAGCCACCCCGACAGATACGCAGTATTTT. It yields the protein CASRPAATPTDTQYF. The chain has TRBV12-3 or TRBV12-4 and TRBJ2-3, with D unclear. V lost 6 bases to trimming and J lost 3 bases, with 16 bases between them. The CDR3 has 15 residues.

This clonotype has a handful of counts. The chain uses TRBV5-1 and TRBJ1-1; the D is unclear. The CDR3 runs 13 residues. V lost 4 bases to trimming and J lost 1 base, with 8 bases between them. Germline assignment: CDR1 SGHRS and CDR2 YFSETQ. Here the CDR3 reads CASSNTGNTEAFF. The CDR3 nucleotides are TGCGCCAGCAGCAATACGGGGAACACTGAAGCTTTCTTT. The whole variable domain, remainder taken from reference TRBV5-1 and TRBJ1-1, is KAGVTQTPRYLIKTRGQQVTLSCSPISGHRSVSWYQQTPGQGLQFLFEYFSETQRNKGNFPGRFSGRQFSNSRSEMNVSTLELGDSALYLCASSNTGNTEAFFGQGTRLTVV.

This clonotype came up many times. The genes are TRBV7-2 and TRBJ1-5; D gene ambiguous. In germline, CDR1 is SGHTA, CDR2 FQGNSA. Trimming pared 1 base from V and 7 bases from J, leaving 11 bases between. The CDR3 is 14 amino acids. The CDR3 sequence: CASSLERVRQPQHF. The DNA for the CDR3 is TGTGCCAGCAGCTTAGAGAGGGTTCGCCAGCCCCAGCATTTT.

This clonotype was counted a few times. The chain couples TRBV12-3 or TRBV12-4 to TRBJ1-5; 8 nucleotides agree with TRBD1. Trimming at V came to 6 bases and at J to 6 bases, leaving 10 bases not matched to a gene. This CDR3 has 15 residues. CDR3 nucleotide sequence: TGTGCCAGCAGGTCCACAGGGGGTAGATTTCAGCCCCAGCATTTT. Protein product: CASRSTGGRFQPQHF.

This sequence joins TRBV7-9 and TRBJ2-2; perhaps TRBD1 as D (5 bases). V was pared by 5 bases and J by 6 bases, with 10 bases between. This CDR3 spans 13 amino acids. Germline CDR1 and CDR2: SEHNR and FQNEAQ (reference sequence). The CDR3 loop reads CASSAQGPGELFF. CDR3 DNA: TGTGCCAGCAGCGCTCAGGGTCCCGGGGAGCTGTTTTTT.